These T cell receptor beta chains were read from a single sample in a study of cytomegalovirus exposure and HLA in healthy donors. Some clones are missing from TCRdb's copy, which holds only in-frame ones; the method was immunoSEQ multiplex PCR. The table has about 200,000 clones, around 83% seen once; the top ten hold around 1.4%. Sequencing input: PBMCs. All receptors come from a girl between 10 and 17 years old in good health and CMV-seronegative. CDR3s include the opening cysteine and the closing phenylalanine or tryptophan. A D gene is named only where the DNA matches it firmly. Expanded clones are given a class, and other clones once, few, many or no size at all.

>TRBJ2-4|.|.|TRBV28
TGTGCCAGCAGTTCCCCCTCGGGGGCCAAAAACATTCAGTACTTC
CASSSPSGAKNIQYF
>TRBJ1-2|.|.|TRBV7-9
TGTGCCAGCAGCTACGCAGGGGACAGCTACACCTTC
CASSYAGDSYTF
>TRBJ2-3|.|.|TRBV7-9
TGTGCCAGCAGCTTAGGGGAGACGGCTAGCACAGATACGCAGTATTTT
CASSLGETASTDTQYF
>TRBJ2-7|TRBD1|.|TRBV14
TGTGCCAGCAGTCCAAGACAGGGATCCTACGAGCAGTACTTC
CASSPRQGSYEQYF
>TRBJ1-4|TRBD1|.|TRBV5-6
TGTGCCAGCAGTCTAGGGGGCTCAACTAATGAAAAACTGTTTTTT
CASSLGGSTNEKLFF
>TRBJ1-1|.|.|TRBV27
TGTGCCAGAAACAGGGCGGTCCCTGAAGCTTTCTTT
CARNRAVPEAFF
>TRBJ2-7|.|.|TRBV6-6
TGTGCCAGCAGTGATGGTACAGGGAACGAGCAGTACTTC
CASSDGTGNEQYF
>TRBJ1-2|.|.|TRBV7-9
TGTGCCAGCAGCTTCCAAATGGACAGCGACGGCTACACCTTC
CASSFQMDSDGYTF
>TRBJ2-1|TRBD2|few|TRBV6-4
TGTGCCAGCAGTGACCCGAGTAGCGGGGAGGTCAATGAGCAGTTCTTC
CASSDPSSGEVNEQFF
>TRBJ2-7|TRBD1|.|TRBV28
TGTGCCAGCTTCTCCGGGACAGGGGGCTACGAGCAGTACTTC
CASFSGTGGYEQYF
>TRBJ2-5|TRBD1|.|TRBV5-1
TGCGCCAGCAGCCTAGGACAGGCGGGGACCCAGTACTTC
CASSLGQAGTQYF
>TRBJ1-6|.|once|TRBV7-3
TGTGCCAGCAGCCCCCTTGGGGGGGTGATTTCACCCCTCCACTTT
CASSPLGGVISPLHF
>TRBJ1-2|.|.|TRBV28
TGTGCCAGCAGCCCCCCGGGGGGCAATACGGGTGGCTACACCTTC
CASSPPGGNTGGYTF
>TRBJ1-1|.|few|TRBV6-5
TGTGCCAGCAGTTTGGGGCTATCAGACACTGAAGCTTTCTTT
CASSLGLSDTEAFF
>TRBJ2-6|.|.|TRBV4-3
TGCGCCAGCAGCCAAGCCGGAGTCTCTGGGGCCAACGTCCTGACTTTC
CASSQAGVSGANVLTF
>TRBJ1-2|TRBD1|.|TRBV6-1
TGTGCCAGCAGTGAGCCCCGGGACAGCTATGGCTACACCTTC
CASSEPRDSYGYTF
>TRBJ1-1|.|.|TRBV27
TGTGCCAGCAGTTTCCACTTCCTCCCAAATCCAGGGCCTCTGAACACTGAAGCTTTCTTT
CASSFHFLPNPGPLNTEAFF
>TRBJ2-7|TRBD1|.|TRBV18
TGTGCCAGCTCTGGGACAGAGTCCTACGAGCAGTACTTC
CASSGTESYEQYF
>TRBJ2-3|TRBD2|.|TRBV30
TGTGCCTGGAAGTTCAGCGGGGGGGCCACAGATACGCAGTATTTT
CAWKFSGGATDTQYF
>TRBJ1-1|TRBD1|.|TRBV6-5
TGTGCCAGCAGACTAGACAGGGTGGTCCACGAAGCTTTCTTT
CASRLDRVVHEAFF
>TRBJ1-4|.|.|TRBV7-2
TGTGCCAGCAGCTTACTGAGGCCCGGGTTTGAAAAACTGTTTTTT
CASSLLRPGFEKLFF
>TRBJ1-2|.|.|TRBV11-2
TGTGCCAGCAGCTTCGAAATCCACCAGGGCTACACCTTC
CASSFEIHQGYTF
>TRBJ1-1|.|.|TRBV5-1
TGCGCCAGCAGCTACGCACAGACGGCGAACACTGAAGCTTTCTTT
CASSYAQTANTEAFF
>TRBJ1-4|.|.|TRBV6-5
TGTGCCAGCAGTCCCCTTCCGAATGAAAAACTGTTTTTT
CASSPLPNEKLFF
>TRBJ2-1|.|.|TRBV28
TGTGCCAGCAGCCCTCAGACTAGTCCCAATGAGCAGTTCTTC
CASSPQTSPNEQFF
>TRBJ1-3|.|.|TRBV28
TGTGCCAGCAGTTTAAGTCAGACAGGATCTGGAAACACCATATATTTT
CASSLSQTGSGNTIYF
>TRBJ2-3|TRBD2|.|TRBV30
TGTGCCTGGATCTGGAGCGGGAGTGCCACAGATACGCAGTATTTT
CAWIWSGSATDTQYF
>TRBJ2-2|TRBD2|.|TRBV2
TGTGCCAGCAGAGCCTATATCCTAGCGGGAGAAACCGGGGAGCTGTTTTTT
CASRAYILAGETGELFF
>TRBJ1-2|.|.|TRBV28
TGTGCCAGCAAAGACCCCCGACAGTTCTATGGCTACACCTTC
CASKDPRQFYGYTF
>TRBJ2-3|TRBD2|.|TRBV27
TGTGCCAGCAGCACCGGACTAGCGGCAGATACGCAGTATTTT
CASSTGLAADTQYF
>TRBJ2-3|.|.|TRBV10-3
TGTGCCATCAGTGAGTTAACCAGGGCCAAAATCACAGATACGCAGTATTTT
CAISELTRAKITDTQYF
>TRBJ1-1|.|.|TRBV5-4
TGTGCCAGCAGCTTAGCAACCACCAGGGGGAACACTGAAGCTTTCTTT
CASSLATTRGNTEAFF
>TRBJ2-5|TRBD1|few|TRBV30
TGTGCCTGGAGTACGGACAGGCCCTTTGGAGAGACCCAGTACTTC
CAWSTDRPFGETQYF
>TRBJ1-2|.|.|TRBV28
TGTGCCAGCAGTCTACTCTCAGGACAAGTAGGGTATGGCTACACCTTC
CASSLLSGQVGYGYTF
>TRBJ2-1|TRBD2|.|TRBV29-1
TGCAGCGTAAAGGGACTAGCGGGAGGAAAAACGATCTACAATGAGCAGTTCTTC
CSVKGLAGGKTIYNEQFF
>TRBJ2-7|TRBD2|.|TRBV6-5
TGTGCCAGCAGCTTAGCGGGACGGGGTTTTTACGAGCAGTACTTC
CASSLAGRGFYEQYF
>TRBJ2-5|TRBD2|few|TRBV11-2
TGTGCCAGCAGCTTAGATCCCCGGGGGGGCCGGGAGACCCAGTACTTC
CASSLDPRGGRETQYF
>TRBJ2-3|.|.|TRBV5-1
TGCGCCAGCAGCCGTCCAGGGAGCACAGATACGCAGTATTTT
CASSRPGSTDTQYF
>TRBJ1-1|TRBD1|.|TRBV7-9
TGTGCCAGCAGCTTCGCCCCGGGACAGGTGAACACTGAAGCTTTCTTT
CASSFAPGQVNTEAFF
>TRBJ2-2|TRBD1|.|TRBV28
TGTGCCAGCAGTGCAGGGGGAATCGGGGAGCTGTTTTTT
CASSAGGIGELFF
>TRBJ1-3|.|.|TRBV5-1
TGCGCCAGCAGCTTGGAGACAGGCTGGACCATATATTTT
CASSLETGWTIYF